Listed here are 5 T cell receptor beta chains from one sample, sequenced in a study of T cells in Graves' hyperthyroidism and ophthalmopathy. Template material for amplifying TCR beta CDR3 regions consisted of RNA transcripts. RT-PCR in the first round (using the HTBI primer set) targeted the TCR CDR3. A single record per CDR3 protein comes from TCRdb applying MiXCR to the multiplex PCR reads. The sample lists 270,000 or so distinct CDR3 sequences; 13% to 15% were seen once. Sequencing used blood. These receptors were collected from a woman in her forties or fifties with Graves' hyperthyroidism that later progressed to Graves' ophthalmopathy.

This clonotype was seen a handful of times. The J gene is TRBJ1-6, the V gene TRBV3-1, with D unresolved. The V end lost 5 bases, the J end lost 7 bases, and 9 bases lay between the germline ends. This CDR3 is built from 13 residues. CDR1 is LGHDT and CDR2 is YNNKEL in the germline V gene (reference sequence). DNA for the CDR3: TGTGCCAGCAGCGCTATTAGGAATTCACCCCTCCACTTT. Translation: CASSAIRNSPLHF.

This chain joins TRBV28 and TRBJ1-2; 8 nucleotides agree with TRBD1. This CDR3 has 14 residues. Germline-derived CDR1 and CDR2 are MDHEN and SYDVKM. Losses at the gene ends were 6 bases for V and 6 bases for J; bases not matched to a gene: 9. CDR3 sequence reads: CASSPRTGINGYTF. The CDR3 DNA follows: TGTGCCAGCAGCCCTCGGACAGGGATCAATGGCTACACCTTC.

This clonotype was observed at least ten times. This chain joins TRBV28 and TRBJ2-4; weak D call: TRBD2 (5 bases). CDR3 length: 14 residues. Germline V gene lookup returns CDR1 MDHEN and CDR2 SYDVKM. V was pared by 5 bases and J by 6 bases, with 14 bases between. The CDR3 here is CASSPRPSGNIQYF. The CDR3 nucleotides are TGTGCCAGCAGTCCCCGTCCCAGCGGAAACATTCAGTACTTC. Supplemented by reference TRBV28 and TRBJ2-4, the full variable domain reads DVKVTQSSRYLVKRTGEKVFLECVQDMDHENMFWYRQDPGLGLRLIYFSYDVKMKEKGDIPEGYSVSREKKERFSLILESASTNQTSMYLCASSPRPSGNIQYFGAGTRLSVL.

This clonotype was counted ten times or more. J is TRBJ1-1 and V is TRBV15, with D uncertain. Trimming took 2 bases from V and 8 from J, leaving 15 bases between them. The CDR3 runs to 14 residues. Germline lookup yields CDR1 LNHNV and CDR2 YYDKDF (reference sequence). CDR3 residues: CATSRSPRTPEAFF. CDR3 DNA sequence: TGTGCCACCAGCAGATCCCCAAGGACCCCAGAAGCTTTCTTT.

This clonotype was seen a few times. Here the CDR3 reads CASSLTGNYEQYF. CDR3 nucleotide sequence: TGTGCCAGCAGCTTAACGGGAAACTACGAGCAGTACTTC. This rearrangement joins TRBV7-3 to TRBJ2-7; the D is unclear. With 0 bases removed from V and 3 bases from J, the gap between germline ends came to 6 bases. Germline-derived CDR1 and CDR2 are SGHTA and FQGTGA. CDR3 size: 13 residues.